This T cell receptor (beta chain) is from a study of blood T cell repertoires in COVID-19. Study overall: Acute-phase and convalescent COVID-19 samples originated in the United States, Italy and Spain. PBMCs, B-cell-depleted T cells, or T cells provided the cDNA or gDNA that made up the material.

V shed 4 bases and J shed 1 base, with 16 bases lying between them. Germline V CDR1 and CDR2: MDHEN, SYDVKM. The CDR3 extends over 16 amino acids. In the source study's methods: How many nucleated cells were present was estimated from reference gene primer amplification. Assay used: immunoSEQ multiplex PCR; TCRdb lists only in-frame clones, some missing. V, J and clone size reflect that table, while D and trimming were determined from the DNA. The repertoire holds roughly 150,000 clones, with roughly 89% as singletons. The sample consisted of peripheral blood. The source is a human donor in a cohort sampled during active COVID-19. The rearrangement links TRBV28 to TRBJ2-5, with a tentative D call TRBD1 (5 bases). The CDR3 spells CASSSRQKSFQETQYF. In DNA form, the CDR3 reads TGTGCCAGCAGTTCCCGACAGAAATCCTTCCAAGAGACCCAGTACTTC.